Below, 10 T cell receptor beta chains from the same sample are listed, as sequenced in a study of regulatory T cells in long-lasting Graves disease. iRepertoire HTBI primers and Arm-PCR of CDR3 regions built TCR beta libraries. TCRdb re-derived calls from the multiplex PCR reads in MiXCR, one entry per CDR3 protein. The top ten hold under 55% of the sample, which has approximately 690,000 distinct CDR3 sequences, approximately 31% seen once. Regarding time point: persistent/refractory GD, antithyroid drugs over 5 years with positive TRAb. From PBMCs, RNA was extracted and then used to make the TCR library. The sample consisted of peripheral blood mononuclear cells (PBMCs), taken when the disease was refractory, from a patient treated with antithyroid drugs. These receptors all stem from a female donor with Graves disease.

The rearrangement links TRBV7-9 to TRBJ1-5; 10 nucleotides line up with TRBD1. The CDR3 length is 15 residues. V trimming: 5 bases; J trimming: 7 bases; junction bases outside the gene matches: 8. Germline V lookup: CDR1 SEHNR, CDR2 FQNEAQ (reference sequence). CDR3 nucleotide sequence: TGTGCCAGCAGCACGGGACAGGGGTTTGGGCAGCCCCAGCATTTT. Translation: CASSTGQGFGQPQHF.

At least ten counts were recorded for this clonotype. The rearrangement links TRBV30 to TRBJ1-1; 7 positions match TRBD1. Germline lookup yields CDR1 GTSNPN and CDR2 SVGIG (reference sequence). The CDR3 length is 13 residues. J was trimmed by 4 bases and V by 3 bases; bases with no gene match: 5. CDR3 sequence (DNA): TGTGCCTGGAGCTGGAGACAGGGCACTGAAGCTTTCTTT. Translating it yields CAWSWRQGTEAFF.

This clonotype came up many times. This sequence joins TRBV28 and TRBJ1-2; 7 positions match TRBD1. CDR1 and CDR2 from the germline V gene are MDHEN and SYDVKM. The CDR3 is 17 amino acids. V dropped 10 bases and J dropped 7; count of bases not matched to a gene: 24. The CDR3 DNA is TGTGCCACCTCTGAGGGGGTCTCAGGGGGAAGATATCGTGGCTACACCTTC. It yields the protein CATSEGVSGGRYRGYTF.

The J gene is TRBJ1-1, the V gene TRBV4-1; 9 nucleotides match TRBD1. Germline V gene lookup returns CDR1 MGHRA and CDR2 YSYEKL. This CDR3 has 15 residues. Trimming cost V 3 bases and J 1 base; bases outside gene matches: 3. This chain's CDR3 is CASSHSTGGNTEAFF. In nucleotides, the CDR3 is TGCGCCAGCAGCCACTCGACAGGGGGGAACACTGAAGCTTTCTTT.

V and J are TRBV12-3 or TRBV12-4 and TRBJ1-2, with D perhaps matching TRBD1 (6 bases). Trimming took off 5 bases at V and 5 bases at J, with 12 bases between the two ends. This CDR3 contains 13 residues. The CDR3 region has the DNA TGTGCCAGCAGTGGGGGGCCTACTTATGGCTACACCTTC. Amino acids: CASSGGPTYGYTF.

This clonotype was seen only a few times. The genes are TRBV29-1 and TRBJ2-7; no definite D call. This CDR3 is built from 12 residues. Deletions cut 4 bases from V and 5 bases from J, with 12 bases between. Germline assignment: CDR1 SQVTM and CDR2 ANQGSEA. The CDR3 DNA follows: TGCAGCGTTGCGGGCTTCGTCGACGAGCAGTACTTC. It is translated as CSVAGFVDEQYF.

This clonotype turned up a few times. This chain uses TRBV28 with TRBJ2-5; D assignment may be TRBD1 or TRBD2 (5 bases each). The CDR3 contains 15 residues. Germline CDR1 MDHEN, CDR2 SYDVKM. V was clipped by 5 bases and J by 5 bases, with 18 bases between them. The CDR3 DNA follows: TGTGCCAGCAGTATTGCAGGGAGTGGTGAGGAGACCCAGTACTTC. Protein: CASSIAGSGEETQYF.

This clonotype was counted many times. This chain connects TRBV15 to TRBJ1-5; tentatively, D is TRBD1 (5 bases). Germline V gene data show CDR1 as LNHNV and CDR2 as YYDKDF (reference sequence). With 9 bases removed from V and 2 bases from J, the gap between germline ends came to 14 bases. The CDR3 contains 14 residues. The CDR3 here is CATKSLGGNQPQHF. The CDR3 nucleotides are TGTGCCACTAAGTCCCTGGGGGGCAATCAGCCCCAGCATTTT.

In this sample, this clonotype turned up many times. The J gene is TRBJ2-5, the V gene TRBV27; unclear D gene. Germline V lookup: CDR1 MNHEY, CDR2 SMNVEV (reference sequence). The CDR3 consists of 13 residues. V lost 3 bases, J lost 5 bases, and 10 bases lay in between. The CDR3 reads CASSLAARETQYF. DNA of the CDR3: TGTGCCAGCAGTTTGGCCGCGAGGGAGACCCAGTACTTC.

As for this clonotype: Just one base apart from a much larger clone, this may be a read error. This rearrangement joins TRBV13 to TRBJ1-2; 7 nucleotides match TRBD1. The germline CDR1 and CDR2 sequences are PRHDT and FYEKMQ (reference sequence). The CDR3 consists of 16 residues. The CDR3 here is CASSARDRSSLYGHTF. The CDR3 bases are TGTGCCAGCAGCGCACGGGACAGATCCTCTCTTTATGGCCACACCTTC.